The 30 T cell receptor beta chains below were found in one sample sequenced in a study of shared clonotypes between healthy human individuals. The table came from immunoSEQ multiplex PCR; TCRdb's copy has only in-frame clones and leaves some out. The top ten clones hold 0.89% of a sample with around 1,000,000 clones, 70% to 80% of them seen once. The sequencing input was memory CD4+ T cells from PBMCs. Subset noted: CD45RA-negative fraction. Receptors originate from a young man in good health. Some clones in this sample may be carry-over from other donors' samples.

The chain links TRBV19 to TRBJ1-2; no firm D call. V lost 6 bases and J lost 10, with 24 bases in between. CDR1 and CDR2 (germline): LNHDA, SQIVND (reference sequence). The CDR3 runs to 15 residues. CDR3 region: CASSNSTAMGNYYTF. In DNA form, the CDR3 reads TGTGCCAGTAGCAACTCAACGGCCATGGGGAATTACTACACCTTC.

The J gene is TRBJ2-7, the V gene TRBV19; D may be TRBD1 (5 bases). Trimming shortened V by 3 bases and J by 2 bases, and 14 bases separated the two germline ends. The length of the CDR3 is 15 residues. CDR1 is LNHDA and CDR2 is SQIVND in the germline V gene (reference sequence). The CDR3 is CASSMRQGIPYEQYF. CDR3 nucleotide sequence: TGTGCCAGTAGTATGAGGCAGGGTATACCCTACGAGCAGTACTTC.

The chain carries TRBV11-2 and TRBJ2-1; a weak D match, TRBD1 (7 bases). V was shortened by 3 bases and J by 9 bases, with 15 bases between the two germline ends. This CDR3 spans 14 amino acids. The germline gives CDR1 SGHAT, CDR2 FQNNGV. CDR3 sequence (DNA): TGTGCCAGCAGCTTGAACCAGGGGGGCCTTGAGCAGTTCTTC. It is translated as CASSLNQGGLEQFF. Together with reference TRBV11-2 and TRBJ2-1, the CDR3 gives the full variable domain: EAGVAQSPRYKIIEKRQSVAFWCNPISGHATLYWYQQILGQGPKLLIQFQNNGVVDDSQLPKDRFSAERLKGVDSTLKIQPAKLEDSAVYLCASSLNQGGLEQFFGPGTRLTVL.

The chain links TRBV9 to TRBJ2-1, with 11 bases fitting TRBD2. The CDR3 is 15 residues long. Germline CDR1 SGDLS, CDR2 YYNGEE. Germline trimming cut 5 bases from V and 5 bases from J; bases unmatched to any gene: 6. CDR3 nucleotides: TGTGCCAGCAGAACGGGACTAGCGGACCACAATGAGCAGTTCTTC. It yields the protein CASRTGLADHNEQFF.

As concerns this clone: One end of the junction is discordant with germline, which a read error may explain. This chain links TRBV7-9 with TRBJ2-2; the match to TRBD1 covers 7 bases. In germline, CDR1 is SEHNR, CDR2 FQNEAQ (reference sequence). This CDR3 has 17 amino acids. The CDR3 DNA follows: TGCGCCTTAGAGACAGGGCTCTCCAACACAAGGGCCGGGGAGTTGTTTTTT. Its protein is CALETGLSNTRAGELFF. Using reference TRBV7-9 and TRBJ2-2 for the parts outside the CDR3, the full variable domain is DTGVSQNPRHKITKRGQNVTFRCDPISEHNRLYWYRQTLGQGPEFLTYFQNEAQLEKSRLLSDRFSAERPKGSFSTLEIQRTEQGDSAMYLCALETGLSNTRAGELFFGEGSRLTVL.

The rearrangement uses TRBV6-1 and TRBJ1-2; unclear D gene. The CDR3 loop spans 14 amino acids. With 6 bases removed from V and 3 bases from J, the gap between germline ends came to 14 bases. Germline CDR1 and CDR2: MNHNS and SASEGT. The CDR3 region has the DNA TGTGCCAGCAGGCAGACCCTCGGGGACTATGGCTACACCTTC. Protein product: CASRQTLGDYGYTF.

CDR3 coding DNA: TGTGCTAGTGGTTTGCGGACAGGAAGAGGGATGAACACTGAAGCTTTCTTT. Translated, it gives CASGLRTGRGMNTEAFF. The chain uses TRBV12-5 and TRBJ1-1, with 7 positions matching TRBD1. CDR3 length: 17 amino acids. Germline V gives CDR1 LGHNT, CDR2 FRNRAP. V lost 2 bases to trimming and J lost 0 bases; unmatched junction nucleotides: 9. The full variable domain, in which reference TRBV12-5 and TRBJ1-1 provide the parts outside the CDR3, is DARVTQTPRHKVTEMGQEVTMRCQPILGHNTVFWYRQTMMQGLELLAYFRNRAPLDDSGMPKDRFSAEMPDATLATLKIQPSEPRDSAVYFCASGLRTGRGMNTEAFFGQGTRLTVV.

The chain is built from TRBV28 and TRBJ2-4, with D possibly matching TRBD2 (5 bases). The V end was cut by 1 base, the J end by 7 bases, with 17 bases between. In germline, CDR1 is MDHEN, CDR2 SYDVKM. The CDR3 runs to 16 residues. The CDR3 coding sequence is TGTGCCAGCAGTTTATATGTGCTATACAGAGGGAACATTCAGTACTTC. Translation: CASSLYVLYRGNIQYF.

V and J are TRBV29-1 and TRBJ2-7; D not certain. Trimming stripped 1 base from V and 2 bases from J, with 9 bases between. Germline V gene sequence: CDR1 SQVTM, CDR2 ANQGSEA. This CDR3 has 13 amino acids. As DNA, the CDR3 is TGCAGCGTTGAAGGGGCCTCTACCTACGAGCAGTACTTC. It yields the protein CSVEGASTYEQYF.

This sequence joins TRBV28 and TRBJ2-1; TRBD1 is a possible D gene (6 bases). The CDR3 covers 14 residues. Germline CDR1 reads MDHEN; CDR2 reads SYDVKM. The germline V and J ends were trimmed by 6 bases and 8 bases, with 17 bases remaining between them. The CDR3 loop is CASRKTGRVDEQFF. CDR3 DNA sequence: TGTGCCAGCAGGAAGACAGGACGTGTGGATGAGCAGTTCTTC. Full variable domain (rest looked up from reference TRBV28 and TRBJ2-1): DVKVTQSSRYLVKRTGEKVFLECVQDMDHENMFWYRQDPGLGLRLIYFSYDVKMKEKGDIPEGYSVSREKKERFSLILESASTNQTSMYLCASRKTGRVDEQFFGPGTRLTVL.

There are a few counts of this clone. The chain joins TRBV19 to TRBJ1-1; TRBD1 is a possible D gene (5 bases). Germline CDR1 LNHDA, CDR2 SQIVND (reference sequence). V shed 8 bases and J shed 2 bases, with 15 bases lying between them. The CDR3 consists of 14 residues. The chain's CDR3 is CASGFWGTNTEAFF. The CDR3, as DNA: TGTGCCAGTGGTTTCTGGGGGACCAACACTGAAGCTTTCTTT.

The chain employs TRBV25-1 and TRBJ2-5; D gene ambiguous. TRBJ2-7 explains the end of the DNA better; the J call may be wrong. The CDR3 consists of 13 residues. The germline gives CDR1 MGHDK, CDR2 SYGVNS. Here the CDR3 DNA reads TGTGCCAGCAGTGAGGGTAAGGGCTACGAGCAGTACTTC. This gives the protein CASSEGKGYEQYF.

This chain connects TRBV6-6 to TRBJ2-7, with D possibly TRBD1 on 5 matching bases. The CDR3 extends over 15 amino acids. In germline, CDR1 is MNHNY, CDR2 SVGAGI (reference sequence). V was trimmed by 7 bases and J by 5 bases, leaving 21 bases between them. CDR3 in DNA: TGTGCCAGCACCCAAGGGGCCTTCCTCGGCAACGAGCAGTACTTC. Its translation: CASTQGAFLGNEQYF.

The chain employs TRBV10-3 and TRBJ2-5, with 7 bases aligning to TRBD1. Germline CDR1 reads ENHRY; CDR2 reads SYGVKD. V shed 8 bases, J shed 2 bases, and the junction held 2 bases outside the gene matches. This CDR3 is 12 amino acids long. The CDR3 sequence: CAIGDSQETQYF. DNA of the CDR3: TGTGCCATCGGGGACAGTCAAGAGACCCAGTACTTC.

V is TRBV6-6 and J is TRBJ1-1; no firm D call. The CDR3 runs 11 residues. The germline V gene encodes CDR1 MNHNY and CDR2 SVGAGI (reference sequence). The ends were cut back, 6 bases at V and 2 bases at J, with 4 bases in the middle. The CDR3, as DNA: TGTGCCAGCAGGGGAAACACTGAAGCTTTCTTT. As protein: CASRGNTEAFF.

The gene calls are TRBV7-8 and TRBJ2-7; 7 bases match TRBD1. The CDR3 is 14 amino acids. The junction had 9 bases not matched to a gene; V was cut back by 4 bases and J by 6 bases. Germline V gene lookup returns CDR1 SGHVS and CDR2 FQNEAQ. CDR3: CASSSQGQRGEQYF. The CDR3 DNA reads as TGTGCCAGCAGCTCCCAGGGACAGCGTGGCGAGCAGTACTTC.

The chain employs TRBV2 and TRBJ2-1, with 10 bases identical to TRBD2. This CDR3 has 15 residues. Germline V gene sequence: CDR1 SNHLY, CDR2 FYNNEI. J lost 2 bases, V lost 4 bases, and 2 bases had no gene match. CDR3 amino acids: CASSASGGTYNEQFF. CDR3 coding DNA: TGTGCCAGCAGTGCTAGCGGGGGTACCTACAATGAGCAGTTCTTC. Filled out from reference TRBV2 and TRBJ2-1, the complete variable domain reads EPEVTQTPSHQVTQMGQEVILRCVPISNHLYFYWYRQILGQKVEFLVSFYNNEISEKSEIFDDQFSVERPDGSNFTLKIRSTKLEDSAMYFCASSASGGTYNEQFFGPGTRLTVL.

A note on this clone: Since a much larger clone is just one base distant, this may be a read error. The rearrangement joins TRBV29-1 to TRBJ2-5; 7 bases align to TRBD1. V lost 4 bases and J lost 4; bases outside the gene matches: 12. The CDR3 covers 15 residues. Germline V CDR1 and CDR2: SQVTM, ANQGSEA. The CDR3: CSVGHHDRVGETQYF. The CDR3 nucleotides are TGCAGCGTTGGCCACCATGACAGGGTTGGAGAGACCCAGTACTTC.

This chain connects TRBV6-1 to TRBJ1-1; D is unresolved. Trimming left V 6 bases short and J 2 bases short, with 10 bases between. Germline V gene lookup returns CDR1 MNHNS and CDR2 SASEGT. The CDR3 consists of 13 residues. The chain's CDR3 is CASRELLNTEAFF. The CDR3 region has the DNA TGTGCCAGCAGAGAACTCCTTAACACTGAAGCTTTCTTT.

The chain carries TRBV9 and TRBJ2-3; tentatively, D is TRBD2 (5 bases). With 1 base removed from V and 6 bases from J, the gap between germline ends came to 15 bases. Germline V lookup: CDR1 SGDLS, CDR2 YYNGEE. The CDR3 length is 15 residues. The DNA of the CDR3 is TGTGCCAGCAGCGTAAGAGGGAGCACCGGGGATACGCAGTATTTT. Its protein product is CASSVRGSTGDTQYF. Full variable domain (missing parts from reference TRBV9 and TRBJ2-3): DSGVTQTPKHLITATGQRVTLRCSPRSGDLSVYWYQQSLDQGLQFLIQYYNGEERAKGNILERFSAQQFPDLHSELNLSSLELGDSALYFCASSVRGSTGDTQYFGPGTRLTVL.

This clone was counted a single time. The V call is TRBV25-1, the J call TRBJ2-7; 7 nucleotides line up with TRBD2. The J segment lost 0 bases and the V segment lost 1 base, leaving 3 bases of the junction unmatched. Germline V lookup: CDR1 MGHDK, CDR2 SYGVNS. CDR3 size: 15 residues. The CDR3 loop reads CASSESSGNSYEQYF. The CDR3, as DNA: TGTGCCAGCAGTGAATCTAGCGGAAACTCCTACGAGCAGTACTTC.

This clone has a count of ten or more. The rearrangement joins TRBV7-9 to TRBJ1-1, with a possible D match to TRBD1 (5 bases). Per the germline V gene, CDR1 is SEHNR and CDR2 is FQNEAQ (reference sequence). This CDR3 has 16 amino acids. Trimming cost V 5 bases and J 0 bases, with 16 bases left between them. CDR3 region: CASSKEGFVMNTEAFF. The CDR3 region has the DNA TGTGCCAGCAGCAAAGAGGGGTTCGTCATGAACACTGAAGCTTTCTTT.

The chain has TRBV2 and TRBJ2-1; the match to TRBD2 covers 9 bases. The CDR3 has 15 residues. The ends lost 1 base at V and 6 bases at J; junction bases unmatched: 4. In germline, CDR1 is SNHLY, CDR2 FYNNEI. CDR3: CASSEGGRAINEQFF. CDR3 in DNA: TGTGCCAGCAGTGAAGGCGGGAGGGCCATCAATGAGCAGTTCTTC.

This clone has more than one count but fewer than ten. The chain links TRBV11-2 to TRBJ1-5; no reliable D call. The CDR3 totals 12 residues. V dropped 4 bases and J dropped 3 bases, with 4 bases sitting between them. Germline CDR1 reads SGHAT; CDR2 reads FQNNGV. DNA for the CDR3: TGTGCCAGCAGCTCATTCAATCAGCCCCAGCATTTT. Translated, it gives CASSSFNQPQHF. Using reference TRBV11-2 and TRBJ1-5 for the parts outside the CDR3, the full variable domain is EAGVAQSPRYKIIEKRQSVAFWCNPISGHATLYWYQQILGQGPKLLIQFQNNGVVDDSQLPKDRFSAERLKGVDSTLKIQPAKLEDSAVYLCASSSFNQPQHFGDGTRLSIL.

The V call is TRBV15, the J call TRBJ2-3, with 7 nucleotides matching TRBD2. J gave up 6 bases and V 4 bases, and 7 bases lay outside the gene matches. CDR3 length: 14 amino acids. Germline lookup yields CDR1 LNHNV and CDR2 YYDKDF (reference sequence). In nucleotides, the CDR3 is TGTGCCACCAGCACCCTACTAGCGTCCGATACGCAGTATTTT. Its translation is CATSTLLASDTQYF. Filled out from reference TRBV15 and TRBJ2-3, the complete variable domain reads DAMVIQNPRYQVTQFGKPVTLSCSQTLNHNVMYWYQQKSSQAPKLLFHYYDKDFNNEADTPDNFQSRRPNTSFCFLDIRSPGLGDTAMYLCATSTLLASDTQYFGPGTRLTVL.

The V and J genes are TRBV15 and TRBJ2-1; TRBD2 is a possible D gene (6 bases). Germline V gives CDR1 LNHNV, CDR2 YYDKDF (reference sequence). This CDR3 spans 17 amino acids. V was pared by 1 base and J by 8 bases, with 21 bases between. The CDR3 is CATSRGEAIPGGDEQFF. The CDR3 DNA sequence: TGTGCCACCAGCAGAGGGGAAGCGATACCCGGAGGGGATGAGCAGTTCTTC.

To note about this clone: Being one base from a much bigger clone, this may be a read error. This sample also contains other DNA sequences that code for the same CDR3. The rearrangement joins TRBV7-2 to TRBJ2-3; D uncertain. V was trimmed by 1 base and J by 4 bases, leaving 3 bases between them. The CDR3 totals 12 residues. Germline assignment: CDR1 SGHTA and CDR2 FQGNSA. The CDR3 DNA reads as TGTGCCAGCAGCTTAGGGGCAGATACGCAGTATTTT. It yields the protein CASSLGADTQYF. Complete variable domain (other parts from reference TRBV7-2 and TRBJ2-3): GAGVSQSPSNKVTEKGKDVELRCDPISGHTALYWYRQSLGQGLEFLIYFQGNSAPDKSGLPSDRFSAERTGGSVSTLTIQRTQQEDSAVYLCASSLGADTQYFGPGTRLTVL.

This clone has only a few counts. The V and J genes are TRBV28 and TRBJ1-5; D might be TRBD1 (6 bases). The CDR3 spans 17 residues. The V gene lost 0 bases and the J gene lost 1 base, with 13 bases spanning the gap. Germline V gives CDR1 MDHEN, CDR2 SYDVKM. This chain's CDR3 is CASSLWGAEVSNQPQHF. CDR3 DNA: TGTGCCAGCAGTTTATGGGGGGCCGAAGTAAGCAATCAGCCCCAGCATTTT.

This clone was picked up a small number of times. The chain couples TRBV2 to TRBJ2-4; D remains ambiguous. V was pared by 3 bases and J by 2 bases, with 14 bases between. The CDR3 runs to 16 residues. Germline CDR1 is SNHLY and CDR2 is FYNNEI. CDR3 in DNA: TGTGCCAGCAGTGAGGGTCGGGTCACTACCAAAAACATTCAGTACTTC. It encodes CASSEGRVTTKNIQYF.

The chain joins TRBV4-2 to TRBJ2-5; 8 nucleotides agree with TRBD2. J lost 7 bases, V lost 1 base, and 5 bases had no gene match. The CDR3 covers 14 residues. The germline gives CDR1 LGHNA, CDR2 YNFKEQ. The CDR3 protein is CASSQGTSSGTQYF. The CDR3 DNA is TGTGCCAGCAGCCAAGGGACTAGCTCCGGGACCCAGTACTTC.